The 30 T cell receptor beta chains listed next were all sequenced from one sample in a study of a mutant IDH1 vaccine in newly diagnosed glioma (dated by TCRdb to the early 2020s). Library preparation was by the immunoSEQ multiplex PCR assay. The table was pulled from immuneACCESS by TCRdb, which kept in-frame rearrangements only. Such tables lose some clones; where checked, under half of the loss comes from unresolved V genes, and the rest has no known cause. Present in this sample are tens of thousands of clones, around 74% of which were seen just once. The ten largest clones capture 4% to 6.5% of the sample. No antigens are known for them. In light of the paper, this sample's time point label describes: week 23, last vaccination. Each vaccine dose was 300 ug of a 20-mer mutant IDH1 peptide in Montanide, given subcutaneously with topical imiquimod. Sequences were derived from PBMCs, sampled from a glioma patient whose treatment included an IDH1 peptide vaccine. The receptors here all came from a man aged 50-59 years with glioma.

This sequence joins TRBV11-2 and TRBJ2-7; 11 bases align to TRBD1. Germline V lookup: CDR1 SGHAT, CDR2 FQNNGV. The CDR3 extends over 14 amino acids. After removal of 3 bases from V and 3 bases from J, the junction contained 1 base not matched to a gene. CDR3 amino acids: CASSLGTGGYEQYF. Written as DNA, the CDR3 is TGTGCCAGCAGCTTGGGGACAGGGGGCTACGAGCAGTACTTC.

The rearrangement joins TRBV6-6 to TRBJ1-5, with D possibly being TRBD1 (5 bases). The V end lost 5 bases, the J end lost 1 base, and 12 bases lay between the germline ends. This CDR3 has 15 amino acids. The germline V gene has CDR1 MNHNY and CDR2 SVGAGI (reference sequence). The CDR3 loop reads CASSTTRDSNQPQHF. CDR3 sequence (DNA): TGTGCCAGCAGTACCACCAGGGACAGCAATCAGCCCCAGCATTTT.

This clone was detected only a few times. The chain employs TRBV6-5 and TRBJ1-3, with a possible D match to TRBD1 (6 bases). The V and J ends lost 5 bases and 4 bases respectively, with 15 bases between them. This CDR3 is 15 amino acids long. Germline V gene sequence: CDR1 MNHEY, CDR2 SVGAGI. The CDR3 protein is CASSQGRMLGNTIYF. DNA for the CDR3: TGTGCCAGCAGTCAGGGGCGGATGCTCGGAAACACCATATATTTT.

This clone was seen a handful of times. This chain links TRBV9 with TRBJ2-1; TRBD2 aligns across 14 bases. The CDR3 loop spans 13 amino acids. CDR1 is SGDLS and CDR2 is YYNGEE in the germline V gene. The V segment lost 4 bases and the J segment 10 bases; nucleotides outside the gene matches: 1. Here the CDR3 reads CASSWTSGGEQFF. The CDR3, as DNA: TGTGCCAGCAGCTGGACTAGCGGGGGGGAGCAGTTCTTC.

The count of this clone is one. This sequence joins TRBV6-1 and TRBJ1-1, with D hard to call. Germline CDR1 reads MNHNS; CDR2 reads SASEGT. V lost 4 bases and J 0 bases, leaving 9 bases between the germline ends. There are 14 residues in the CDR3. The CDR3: CASSVAALNTEAFF. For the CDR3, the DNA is TGTGCCAGCAGTGTAGCAGCCTTGAACACTGAAGCTTTCTTT.

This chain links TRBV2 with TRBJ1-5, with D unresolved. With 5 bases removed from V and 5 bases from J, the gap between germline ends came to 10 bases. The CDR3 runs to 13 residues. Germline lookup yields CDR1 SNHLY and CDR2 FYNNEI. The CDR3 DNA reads TGTGCCAGCAGTCCCGAGTCCGATCAGCCCCAGCATTTT. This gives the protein CASSPESDQPQHF.

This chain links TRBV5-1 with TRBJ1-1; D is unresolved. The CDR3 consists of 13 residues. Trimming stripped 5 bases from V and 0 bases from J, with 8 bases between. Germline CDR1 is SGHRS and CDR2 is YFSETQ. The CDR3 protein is CASRVTLNTEAFF. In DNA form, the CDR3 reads TGCGCCAGCAGAGTGACCTTGAACACTGAAGCTTTCTTT.

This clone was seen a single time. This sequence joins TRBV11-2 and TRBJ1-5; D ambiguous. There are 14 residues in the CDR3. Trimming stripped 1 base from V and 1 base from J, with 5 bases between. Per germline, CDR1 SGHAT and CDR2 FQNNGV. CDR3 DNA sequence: TGTGCCAGCAGCTTAGGGATGAGCAATCAGCCCCAGCATTTT. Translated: CASSLGMSNQPQHF.

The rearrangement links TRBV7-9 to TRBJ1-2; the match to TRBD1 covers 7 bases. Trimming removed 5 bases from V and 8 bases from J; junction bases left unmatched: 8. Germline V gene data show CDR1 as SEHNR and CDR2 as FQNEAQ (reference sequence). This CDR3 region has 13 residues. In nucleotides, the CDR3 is TGTGCCAGCAGCCGAACAGGGGATAGCGGCTACACCTTC. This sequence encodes CASSRTGDSGYTF.

CDR3 in DNA: TGTGCCAGTACCACGGGCCCAGGGGAACCCAGCACTGAAGCTTTCTTT. Translated: CASTTGPGEPSTEAFF. The chain combines TRBV19 with TRBJ1-1; D may be TRBD1 (6 bases). The CDR3 consists of 16 residues. Germline loops: CDR1 LNHDA, CDR2 SQIVND (reference sequence). Trimming pared 7 bases from V and 4 bases from J, leaving 22 bases between.

This CDR3 reads CSAQQGYGYTF. For the CDR3, the DNA is TGCAGTGCCCAACAGGGGTATGGCTACACCTTC. J is TRBJ1-2 and V is TRBV20-1; 7 bases are shared with TRBD1. The trim removed 6 bases at V and 5 bases at J, leaving 3 bases unmatched. This CDR3 region has 11 residues. The germline V gene encodes CDR1 DFQATT and CDR2 SNEGSKA (reference sequence).

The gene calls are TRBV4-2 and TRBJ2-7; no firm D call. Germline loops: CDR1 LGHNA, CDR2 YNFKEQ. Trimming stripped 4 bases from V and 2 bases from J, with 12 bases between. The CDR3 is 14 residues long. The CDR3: CASSPQTSTYEQYF. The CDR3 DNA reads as TGTGCCAGCAGCCCCCAGACATCTACCTACGAGCAGTACTTC.

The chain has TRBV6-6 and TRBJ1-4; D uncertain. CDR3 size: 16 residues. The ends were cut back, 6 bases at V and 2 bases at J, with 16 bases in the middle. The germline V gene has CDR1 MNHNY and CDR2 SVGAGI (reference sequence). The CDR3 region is CASSPPGSSTNEKLFF. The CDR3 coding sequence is TGTGCCAGCAGCCCTCCGGGGAGTTCGACTAATGAAAAACTGTTTTTT.

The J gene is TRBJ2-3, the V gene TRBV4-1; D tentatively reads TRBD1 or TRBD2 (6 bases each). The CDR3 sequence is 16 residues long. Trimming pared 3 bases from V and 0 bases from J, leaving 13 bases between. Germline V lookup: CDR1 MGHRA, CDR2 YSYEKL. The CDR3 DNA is TGCGCCAGCAGCCATCCCCTAGGGGGGAGCACAGATACGCAGTATTTT. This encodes CASSHPLGGSTDTQYF.

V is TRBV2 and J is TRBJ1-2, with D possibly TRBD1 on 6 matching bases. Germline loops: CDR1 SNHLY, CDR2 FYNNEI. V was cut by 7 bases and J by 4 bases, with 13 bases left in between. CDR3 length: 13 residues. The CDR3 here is CASKEDRIYGYTF. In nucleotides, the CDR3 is TGTGCCAGCAAAGAAGACAGGATCTATGGCTACACCTTC.

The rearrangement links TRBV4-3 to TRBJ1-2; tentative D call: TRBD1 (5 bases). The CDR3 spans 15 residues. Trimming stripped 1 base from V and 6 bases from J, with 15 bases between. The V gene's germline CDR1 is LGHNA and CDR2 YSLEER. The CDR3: CASSQVGDSINGYTF. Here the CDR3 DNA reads TGCGCCAGCAGCCAAGTGGGAGACAGCATCAATGGCTACACCTTC.

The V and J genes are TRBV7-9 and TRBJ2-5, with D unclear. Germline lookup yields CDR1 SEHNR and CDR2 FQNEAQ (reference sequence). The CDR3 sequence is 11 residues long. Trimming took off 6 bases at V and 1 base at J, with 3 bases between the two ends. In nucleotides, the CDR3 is TGTGCCAGCAGGCGCCAAGAGACCCAGTACTTC. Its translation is CASRRQETQYF.

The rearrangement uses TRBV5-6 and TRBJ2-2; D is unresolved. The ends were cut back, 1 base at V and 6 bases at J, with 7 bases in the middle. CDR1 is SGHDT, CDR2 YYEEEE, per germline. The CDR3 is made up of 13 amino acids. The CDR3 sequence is CASSLLLAGELFF. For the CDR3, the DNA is TGTGCCAGCAGCTTGCTGTTGGCCGGGGAGCTGTTTTTT. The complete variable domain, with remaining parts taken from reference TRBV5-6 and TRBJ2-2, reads DAGVTQSPTHLIKTRGQQVTLRCSPKSGHDTVSWYQQALGQGPQFIFQYYEEEERQRGNFPDRFSGHQFPNYSSELNVNALLLGDSALYLCASSLLLAGELFFGEGSRLTVL.

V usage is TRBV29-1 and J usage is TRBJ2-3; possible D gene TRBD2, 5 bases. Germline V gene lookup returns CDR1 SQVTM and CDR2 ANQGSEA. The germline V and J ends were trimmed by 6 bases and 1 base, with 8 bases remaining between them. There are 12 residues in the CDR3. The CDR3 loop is CSVRTGTDTQYF. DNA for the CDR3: TGCAGCGTCCGGACTGGCACAGATACGCAGTATTTT.

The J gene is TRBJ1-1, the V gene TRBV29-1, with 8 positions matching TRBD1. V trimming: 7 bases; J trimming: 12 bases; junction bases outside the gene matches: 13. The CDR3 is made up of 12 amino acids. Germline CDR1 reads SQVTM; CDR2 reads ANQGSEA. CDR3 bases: TGCAGCGCCCTGGGTCAGGGGGCGCGATCTTTCTTT. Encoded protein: CSALGQGARSFF.

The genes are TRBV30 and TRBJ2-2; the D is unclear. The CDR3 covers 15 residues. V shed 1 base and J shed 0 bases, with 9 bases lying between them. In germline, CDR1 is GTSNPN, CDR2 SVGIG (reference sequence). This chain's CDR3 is CAWSGAAANTGELFF. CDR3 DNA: TGTGCCTGGAGTGGGGCGGCAGCGAACACCGGGGAGCTGTTTTTT.

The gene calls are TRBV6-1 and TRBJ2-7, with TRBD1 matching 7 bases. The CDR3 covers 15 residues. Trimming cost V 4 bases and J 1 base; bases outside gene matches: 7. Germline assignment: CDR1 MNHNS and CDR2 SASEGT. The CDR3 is CASSVPGGRSYEQYF. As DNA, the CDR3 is TGTGCCAGCAGTGTGCCAGGGGGTCGATCCTACGAGCAGTACTTC.

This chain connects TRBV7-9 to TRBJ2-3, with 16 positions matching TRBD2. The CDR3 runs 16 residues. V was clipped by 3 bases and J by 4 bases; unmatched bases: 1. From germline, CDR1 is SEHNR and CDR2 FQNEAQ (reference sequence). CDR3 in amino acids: CASSLGLAGGPDTQYF. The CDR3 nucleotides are TGTGCCAGCAGCTTGGGACTAGCGGGGGGGCCAGATACGCAGTATTTT.

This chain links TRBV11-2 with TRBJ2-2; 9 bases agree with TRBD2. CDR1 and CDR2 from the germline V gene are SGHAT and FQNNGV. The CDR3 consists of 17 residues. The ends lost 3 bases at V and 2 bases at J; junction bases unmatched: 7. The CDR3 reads CASSLSGGGGNTGELFF. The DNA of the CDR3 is TGTGCCAGCAGCTTGTCTGGCGGGGGGGGTAACACCGGGGAGCTGTTTTTT.

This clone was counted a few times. The CDR3 loop is CASTSLSGNTIYF. The CDR3 DNA reads as TGTGCCAGCACAAGTCTTTCTGGAAACACCATATATTTT. V and J are TRBV13 and TRBJ1-3, with unresolved D. Germline CDR1 reads PRHDT; CDR2 reads FYEKMQ (reference sequence). The CDR3 contains 13 residues. Trimming cost V 7 bases and J 1 base, with 8 bases left between them.

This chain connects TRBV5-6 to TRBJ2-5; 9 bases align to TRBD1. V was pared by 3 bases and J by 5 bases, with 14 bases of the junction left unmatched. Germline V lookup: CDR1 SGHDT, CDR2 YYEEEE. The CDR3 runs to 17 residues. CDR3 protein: CASSSPPGQGIWETQYF. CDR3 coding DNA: TGTGCCAGCAGCTCACCTCCGGGACAGGGAATATGGGAGACCCAGTACTTC.

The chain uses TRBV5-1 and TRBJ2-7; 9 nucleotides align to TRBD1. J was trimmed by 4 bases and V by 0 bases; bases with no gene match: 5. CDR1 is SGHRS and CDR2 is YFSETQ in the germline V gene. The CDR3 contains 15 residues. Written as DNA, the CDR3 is TGCGCCAGCAGCTTGGGGGACAGGGCATGGTACGAGCAGTACTTC. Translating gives CASSLGDRAWYEQYF.

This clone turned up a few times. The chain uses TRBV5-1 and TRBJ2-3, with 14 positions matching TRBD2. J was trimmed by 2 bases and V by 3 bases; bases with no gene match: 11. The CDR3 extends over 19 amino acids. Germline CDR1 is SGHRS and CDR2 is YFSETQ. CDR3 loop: CASSSGRTSGGSYTDTQYF. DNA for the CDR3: TGCGCCAGCAGCTCCGGGAGGACTAGCGGGGGGTCATACACAGATACGCAGTATTTT.

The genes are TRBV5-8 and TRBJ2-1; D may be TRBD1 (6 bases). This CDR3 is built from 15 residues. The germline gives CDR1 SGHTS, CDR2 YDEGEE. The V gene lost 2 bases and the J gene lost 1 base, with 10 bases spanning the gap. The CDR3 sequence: CASSFGTSSYNEQFF. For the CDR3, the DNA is TGTGCCAGCAGCTTCGGGACATCTTCCTACAATGAGCAGTTCTTC.

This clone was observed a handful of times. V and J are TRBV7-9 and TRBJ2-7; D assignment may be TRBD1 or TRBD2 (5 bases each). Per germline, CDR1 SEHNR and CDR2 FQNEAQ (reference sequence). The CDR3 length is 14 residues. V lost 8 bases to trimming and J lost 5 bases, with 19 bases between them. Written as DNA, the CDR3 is TGTGCCAGCCGCTCTGGACATGAGGGTAACGAGCAGTACTTC. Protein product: CASRSGHEGNEQYF.